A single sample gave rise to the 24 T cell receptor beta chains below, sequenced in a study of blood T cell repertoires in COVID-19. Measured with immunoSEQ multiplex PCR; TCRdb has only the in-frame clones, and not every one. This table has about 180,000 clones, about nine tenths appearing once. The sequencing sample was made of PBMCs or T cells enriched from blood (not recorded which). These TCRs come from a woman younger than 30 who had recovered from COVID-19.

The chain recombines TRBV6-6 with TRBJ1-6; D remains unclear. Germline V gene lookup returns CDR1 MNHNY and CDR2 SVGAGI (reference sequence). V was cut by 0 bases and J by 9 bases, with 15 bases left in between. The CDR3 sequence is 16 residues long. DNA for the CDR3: TGTGCCAGCAGTTACTCATCCGACTCATCGCGTTCACCCCTCCACTTT. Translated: CASSYSSDSSRSPLHF.

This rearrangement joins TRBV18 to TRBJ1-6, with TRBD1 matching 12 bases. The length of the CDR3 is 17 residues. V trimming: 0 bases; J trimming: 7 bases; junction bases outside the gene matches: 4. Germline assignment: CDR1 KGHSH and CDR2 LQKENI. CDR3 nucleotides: TGTGCCAGCTCACCACCGGGACAGGGGGCTTGGAATTCACCCCTCCACTTT. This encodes CASSPPGQGAWNSPLHF.

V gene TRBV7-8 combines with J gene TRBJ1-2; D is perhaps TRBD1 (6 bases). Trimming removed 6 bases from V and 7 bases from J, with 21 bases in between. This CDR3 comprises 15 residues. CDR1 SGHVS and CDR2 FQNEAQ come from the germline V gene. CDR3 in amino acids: CASSKKDSSTGGYTF. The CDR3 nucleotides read TGTGCCAGCAGTAAAAAGGACAGCAGCACAGGTGGCTACACCTTC.

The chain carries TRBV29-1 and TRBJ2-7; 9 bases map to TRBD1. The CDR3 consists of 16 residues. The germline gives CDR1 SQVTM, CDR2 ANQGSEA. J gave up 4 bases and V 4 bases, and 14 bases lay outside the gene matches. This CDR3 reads CSVAGQGGLGSYEQYF. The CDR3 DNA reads TGCAGCGTTGCGGGACAGGGAGGTTTAGGGTCTTACGAGCAGTACTTC.

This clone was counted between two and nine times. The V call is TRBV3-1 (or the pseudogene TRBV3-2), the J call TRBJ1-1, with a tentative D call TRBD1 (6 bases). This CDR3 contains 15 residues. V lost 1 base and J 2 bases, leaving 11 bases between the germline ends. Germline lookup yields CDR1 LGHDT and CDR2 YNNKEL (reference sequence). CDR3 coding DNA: TGTGCCAGCAGCCAAGGATACGGGACAAACACTGAAGCTTTCTTT. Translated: CASSQGYGTNTEAFF.

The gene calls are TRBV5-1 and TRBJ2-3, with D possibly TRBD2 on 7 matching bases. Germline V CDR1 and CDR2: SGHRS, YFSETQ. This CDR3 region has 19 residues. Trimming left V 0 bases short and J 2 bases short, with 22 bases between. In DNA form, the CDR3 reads TGCGCCAGCAGCTTGGGGGGGCCCACCTACCGGGACTACACAGATACGCAGTATTTT. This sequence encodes CASSLGGPTYRDYTDTQYF.

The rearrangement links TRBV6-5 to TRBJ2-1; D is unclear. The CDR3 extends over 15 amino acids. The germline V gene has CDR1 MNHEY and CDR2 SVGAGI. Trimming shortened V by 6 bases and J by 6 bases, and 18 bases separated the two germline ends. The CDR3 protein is CASRITDGPLNEQFF. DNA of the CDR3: TGTGCCAGCAGAATCACCGATGGGCCCCTCAATGAGCAGTTCTTC.

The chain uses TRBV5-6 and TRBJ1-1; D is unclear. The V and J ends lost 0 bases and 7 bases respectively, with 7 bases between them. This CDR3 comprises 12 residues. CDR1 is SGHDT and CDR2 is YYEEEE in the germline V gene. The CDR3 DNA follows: TGTGCCAGCAGCTTGGGGCAGTATGAAGCTTTCTTT. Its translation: CASSLGQYEAFF.

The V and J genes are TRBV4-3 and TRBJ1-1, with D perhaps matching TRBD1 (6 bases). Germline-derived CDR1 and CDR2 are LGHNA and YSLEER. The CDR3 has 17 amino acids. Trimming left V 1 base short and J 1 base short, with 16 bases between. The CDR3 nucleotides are TGCGCCAGCAGCCAAGGGGAGGGGGGTGGCGCGAACACTGAAGCTTTCTTT. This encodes CASSQGEGGGANTEAFF.

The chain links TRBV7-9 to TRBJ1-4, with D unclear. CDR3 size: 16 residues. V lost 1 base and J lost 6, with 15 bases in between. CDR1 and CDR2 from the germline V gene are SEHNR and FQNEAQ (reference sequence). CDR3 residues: CASSLDFFGEDEKLFF. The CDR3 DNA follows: TGTGCCAGCAGCTTAGACTTTTTCGGAGAAGATGAAAAACTGTTTTTT.

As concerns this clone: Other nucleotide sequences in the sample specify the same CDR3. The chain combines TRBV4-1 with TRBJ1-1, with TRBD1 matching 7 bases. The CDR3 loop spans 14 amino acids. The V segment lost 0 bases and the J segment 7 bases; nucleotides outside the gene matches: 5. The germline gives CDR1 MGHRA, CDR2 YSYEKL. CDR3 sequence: CASSQDRGGREAFF. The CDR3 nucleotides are TGCGCCAGCAGCCAAGATAGAGGGGGCCGTGAAGCTTTCTTT.

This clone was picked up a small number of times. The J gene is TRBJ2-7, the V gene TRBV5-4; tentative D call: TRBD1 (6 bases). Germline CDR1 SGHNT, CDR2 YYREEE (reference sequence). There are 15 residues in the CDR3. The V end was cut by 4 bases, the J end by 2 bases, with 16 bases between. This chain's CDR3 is CASSPDSRFPYEQYF. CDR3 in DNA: TGTGCCAGCAGCCCGGACAGCCGTTTTCCCTACGAGCAGTACTTC.

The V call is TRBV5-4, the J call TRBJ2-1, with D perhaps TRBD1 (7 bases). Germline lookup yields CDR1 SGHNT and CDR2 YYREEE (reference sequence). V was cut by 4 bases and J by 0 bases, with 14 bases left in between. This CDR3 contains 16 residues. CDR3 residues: CASSPQGGSSYNEQFF. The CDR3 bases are TGTGCCAGCAGCCCCCAGGGGGGTAGCTCCTACAATGAGCAGTTCTTC.

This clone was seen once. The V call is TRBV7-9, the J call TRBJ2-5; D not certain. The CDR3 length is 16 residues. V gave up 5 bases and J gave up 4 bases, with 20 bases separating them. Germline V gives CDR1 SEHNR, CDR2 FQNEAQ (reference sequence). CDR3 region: CASSLSVPNTLETQYF. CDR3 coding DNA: TGTGCCAGCAGCCTCTCAGTCCCGAACACGCTAGAGACCCAGTACTTC.

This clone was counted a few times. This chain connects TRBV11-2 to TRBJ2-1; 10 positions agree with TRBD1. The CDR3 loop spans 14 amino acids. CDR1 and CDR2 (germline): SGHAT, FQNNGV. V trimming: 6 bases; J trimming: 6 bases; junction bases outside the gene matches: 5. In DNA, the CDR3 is TGTGCCAGCAGTGGGACAGGGGTCGGCAATGAGCAGTTCTTC. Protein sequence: CASSGTGVGNEQFF. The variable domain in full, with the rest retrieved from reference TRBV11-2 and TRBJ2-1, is EAGVAQSPRYKIIEKRQSVAFWCNPISGHATLYWYQQILGQGPKLLIQFQNNGVVDDSQLPKDRFSAERLKGVDSTLKIQPAKLEDSAVYLCASSGTGVGNEQFFGPGTRLTVL.

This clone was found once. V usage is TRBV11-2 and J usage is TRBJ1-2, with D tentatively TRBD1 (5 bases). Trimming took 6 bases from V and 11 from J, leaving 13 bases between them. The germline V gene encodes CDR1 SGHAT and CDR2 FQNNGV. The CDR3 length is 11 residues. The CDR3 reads CASSLNGGYTF. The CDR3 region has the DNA TGTGCCAGCAGTCTTAACGGGGGTTACACCTTC.

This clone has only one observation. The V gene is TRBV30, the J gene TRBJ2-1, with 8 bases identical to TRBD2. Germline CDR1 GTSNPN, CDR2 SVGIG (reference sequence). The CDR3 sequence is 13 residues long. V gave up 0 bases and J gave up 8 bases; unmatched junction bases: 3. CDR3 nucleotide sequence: TGTGCCTGGAGTGTTGCGGGAGGCTATGAGCAGTTCTTC. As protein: CAWSVAGGYEQFF.

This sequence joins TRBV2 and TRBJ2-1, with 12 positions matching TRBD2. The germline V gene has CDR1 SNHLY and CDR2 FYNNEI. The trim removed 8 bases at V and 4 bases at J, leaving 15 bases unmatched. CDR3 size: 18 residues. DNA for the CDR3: TGTGCCAGCGAGAGACTAGCGGGGGACACCAAACAATACAATGAGCAGTTCTTC. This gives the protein CASERLAGDTKQYNEQFF.

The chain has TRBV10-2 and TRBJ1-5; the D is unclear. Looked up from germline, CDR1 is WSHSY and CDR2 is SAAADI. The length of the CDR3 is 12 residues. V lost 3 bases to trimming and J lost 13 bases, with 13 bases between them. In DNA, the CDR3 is TGCGCCAGCAGTGAAGGCGAGGAAATTCAGCATTTT. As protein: CASSEGEEIQHF.

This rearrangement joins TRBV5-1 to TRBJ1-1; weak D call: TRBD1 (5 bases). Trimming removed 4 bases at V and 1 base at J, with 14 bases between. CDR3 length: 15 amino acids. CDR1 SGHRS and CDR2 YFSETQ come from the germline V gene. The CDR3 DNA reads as TGCGCCAGCAGCCCGGAACCCGGGGGGAACACTGAAGCTTTCTTT. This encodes CASSPEPGGNTEAFF.

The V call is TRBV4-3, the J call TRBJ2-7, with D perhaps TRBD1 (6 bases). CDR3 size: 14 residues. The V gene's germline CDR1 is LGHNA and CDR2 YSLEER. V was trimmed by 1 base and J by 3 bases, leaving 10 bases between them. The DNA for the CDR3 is TGCGCCAGCAGCCAAGGGGGGCTTGGCTACGAGCAGTACTTC. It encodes CASSQGGLGYEQYF.

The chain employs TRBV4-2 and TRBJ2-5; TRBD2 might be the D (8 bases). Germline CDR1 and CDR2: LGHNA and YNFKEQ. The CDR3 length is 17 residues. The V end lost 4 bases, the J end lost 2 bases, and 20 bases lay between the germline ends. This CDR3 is CASSPRGDLAGQETQYF. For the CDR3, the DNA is TGTGCCAGCAGCCCCAGGGGGGACTTAGCGGGGCAAGAGACCCAGTACTTC.

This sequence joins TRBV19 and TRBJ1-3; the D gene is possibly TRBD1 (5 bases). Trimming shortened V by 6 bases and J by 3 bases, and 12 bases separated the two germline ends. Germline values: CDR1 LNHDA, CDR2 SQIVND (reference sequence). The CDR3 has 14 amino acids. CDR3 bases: TGTGCCAGTAGGACGACAGTGAATGGAAACACCATATATTTT. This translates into CASRTTVNGNTIYF.

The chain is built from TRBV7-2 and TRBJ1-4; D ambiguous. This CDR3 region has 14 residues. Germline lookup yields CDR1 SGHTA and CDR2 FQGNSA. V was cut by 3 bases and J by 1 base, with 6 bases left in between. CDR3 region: CASSLSRTNEKLFF. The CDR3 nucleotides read TGTGCCAGCAGCTTGTCTAGAACTAATGAAAAACTGTTTTTT.